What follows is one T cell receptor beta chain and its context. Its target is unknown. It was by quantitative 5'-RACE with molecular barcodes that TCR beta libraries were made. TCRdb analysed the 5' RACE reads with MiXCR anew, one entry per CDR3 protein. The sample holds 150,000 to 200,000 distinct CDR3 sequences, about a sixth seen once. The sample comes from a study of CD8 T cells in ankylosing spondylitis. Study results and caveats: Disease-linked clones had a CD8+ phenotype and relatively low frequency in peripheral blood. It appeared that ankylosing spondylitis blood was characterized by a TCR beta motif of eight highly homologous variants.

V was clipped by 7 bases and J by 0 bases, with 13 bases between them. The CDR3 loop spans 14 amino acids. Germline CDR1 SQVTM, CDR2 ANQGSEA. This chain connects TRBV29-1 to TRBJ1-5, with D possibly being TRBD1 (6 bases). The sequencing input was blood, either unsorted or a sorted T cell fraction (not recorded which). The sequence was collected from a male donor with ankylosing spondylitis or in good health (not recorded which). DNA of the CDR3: TGCAGCGCCGCGGACAGCTATAGCAATCAGCCCCAGCATTTT. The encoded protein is CSAADSYSNQPQHF.